Below, one T cell receptor (beta chain) is given with its context. The data belong to a study of Ad26.COV2.S vaccination and SARS-CoV-2 variants. Regarding treatment: roughly 19 received Ad26.COV2.S at low or high dose, single or two shots; five or six received placebo; per-sample allocation not given. Sampling occurred on day 63 after the first vaccine or placebo injection. Germline V gene data show CDR1 as MNHEY and CDR2 as SVGAGI. This CDR3 has 15 residues. Trimming pared 6 bases from V and 7 bases from J, leaving 16 bases between. The data were produced by immunoSEQ multiplex PCR, yet TCRdb's version contains in-frame clones alone and is incomplete. Of about 450,000 clones detected, roughly nine tenths appear once; the ten largest clones hold approximately 2.5%.

This material consisted of peripheral blood, taken in a trial of Ad26.COV2.S vaccine versus placebo. The J gene is TRBJ1-6, the V gene TRBV6-5; possibly TRBD1 for D (5 bases). The TCR was taken from a person aged 18-65 years who received the Ad26.COV2.S COVID-19 vaccine or a placebo. This chain's CDR3 is CASSDQGQTNSPLHF. DNA for the CDR3: TGTGCCAGCAGCGACCAGGGTCAGACAAATTCACCCCTCCACTTT.